The clone carrying this T cell receptor beta chain was seen a handful of times. Its antigen is not identified. The record originates from a study of T-cell reconstitution after alpha-beta-depleted transplantation in children. Study-wide results and caveats: Two months or so post-transplant, alpha-beta T cells reportedly derived from several hundred expanded graft clones. It was surviving recipient T cells and thymic progenitors that gave some patients high TCRbeta diversity at day 60. The authors attributed T-cell counts and diversity one year after transplant mostly to newly produced T cells.

This CDR3 contains 17 residues. With 1 base removed from V and 3 bases from J, the gap between germline ends came to 16 bases. Per the germline V gene, CDR1 is SGHRS and CDR2 is YFSETQ. Unique molecular identifiers were incorporated when the TCRbeta library was constructed. TCRdb itself ran the PCR reads through MiXCR, one entry per CDR3 protein. The table has about 400,000 distinct CDR3 sequences, 15% to 20% seen once. The sequences come from PBMCs, mostly from graft donor cells, collected 360 days after TCRalphabeta/CD19-depleted stem cell transplant. This TCR was recovered from a boy younger than two who had a stem cell transplant for Wiskott-Aldrich syndrome, so the T cells may come from the graft donor. The chain has TRBV5-1 and TRBJ2-2; D is possibly TRBD1 (6 bases). The CDR3 reads CASSLPDRTSHTGELFF. The CDR3 coding sequence is TGCGCCAGCAGCTTGCCTGACAGGACCTCGCACACCGGGGAGCTGTTTTTT.